The present T cell receptor beta chain was sequenced within a study of graft-versus-host responses after intestinal transplantation. Study-wide background: Following induction with anti-thymocyte globulin, all recipients were given tacrolimus and steroids for three to four years.

Turning to this clone: Its antigen is not identified.

Sequencing used immunoSEQ multiplex PCR; TCRdb keeps in-frame clones, though not all of them. The sample yields 90,000 to 150,000 clones, about 95% seen once. General study results and limits: Declining HvG levels early post-transplant were linked to peak circulating GvH clone levels.

V was shortened by 7 bases and J by 2 bases, with 15 bases between the two germline ends. Germline loops: CDR1 MNHEY, CDR2 SMNVEV (reference sequence). The CDR3 contains 14 residues. The V call is TRBV27, the J call TRBJ2-7, with D perhaps matching TRBD1 (6 bases). This sequence was found in a human donor who received an intestinal transplant. The sample consisted of unstimulated CD8+ T cells sorted from spleen or lymph node cells, taken before intestinal transplant. CDR3 loop: CASNFPDRAYEQYF. The CDR3 DNA reads as TGTGCCAGCAATTTCCCGGACAGAGCCTACGAGCAGTACTTC.